This T cell receptor (beta chain) was recorded in a study of blood T cell repertoires in COVID-19. V trimming: 4 bases; J trimming: 2 bases; junction bases outside the gene matches: 5. Germline CDR1 and CDR2: LGHDT and YNNKEL (reference sequence). The CDR3 covers 15 residues. The data were produced by immunoSEQ multiplex PCR, yet TCRdb's version contains in-frame clones alone and is incomplete. Here the sample spans 150,000 or so clones, 70% to 90% being singletons. V gene TRBV3-1 (or the pseudogene TRBV3-2) combines with J gene TRBJ2-3; 8 positions match TRBD2. The sequence was collected from a man in his forties who had recovered from COVID-19. The specimen was PBMCs or T cells enriched from blood (not recorded which). CDR3 sequence reads: CASSPRGGLTDTQYF. The CDR3 DNA sequence: TGTGCCAGCAGCCCTCGGGGGGGGCTCACAGATACGCAGTATTTT.